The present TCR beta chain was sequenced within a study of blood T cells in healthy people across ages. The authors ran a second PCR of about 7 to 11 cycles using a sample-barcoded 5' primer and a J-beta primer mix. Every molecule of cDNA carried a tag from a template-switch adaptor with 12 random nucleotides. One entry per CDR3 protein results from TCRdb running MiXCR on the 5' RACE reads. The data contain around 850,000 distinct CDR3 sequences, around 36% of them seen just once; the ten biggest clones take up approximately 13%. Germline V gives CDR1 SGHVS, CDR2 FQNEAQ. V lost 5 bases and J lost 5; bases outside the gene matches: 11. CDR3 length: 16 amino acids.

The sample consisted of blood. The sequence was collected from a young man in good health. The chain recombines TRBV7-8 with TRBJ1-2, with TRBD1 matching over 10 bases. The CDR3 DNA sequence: TGTGCCAGCAGCCCGACAGGGGGCGGTCCTCCATATGGCTACACCTTC. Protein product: CASSPTGGGPPYGYTF.